These T cell receptor beta chains were read from a single sample in a study of CD8+ T cells in alopecia areata. The protocol was immunoSEQ multiplex PCR, while the TCRdb copy is restricted to in-frame clones and leaves out a portion. The table shows some 98,000 clones, with approximately 66% occurring only once. Sequencing was performed on CD8+ T cells sorted from blood, taken at week 4, from a patient treated with tofacitinib. The origin of the receptors is a human donor with alopecia areata. CDR3s include the opening cysteine and the closing phenylalanine or tryptophan. The order of the fields is V gene, J gene, D gene, clone size, CDR3 protein, CDR3 DNA. D genes are given only for firm matches. Only some rows state a clone size, as once, few, many or a class for expanded clones.

V gene: TRBV7-3; J gene: TRBJ2-3; D gene: NA; clone size: NA; CDR3 protein: CASSFPGEDTQYF; CDR3 DNA: TGTGCCAGCAGCTTCCCCGGGGAGGATACGCAGTATTTT
V gene: TRBV4-2; J gene: TRBJ2-1; D gene: TRBD2; clone size: NA; CDR3 protein: CASSHSPGTSGGDIWEQFF; CDR3 DNA: TGTGCCAGCAGCCACTCCCCCGGGACTAGCGGGGGGGATATCTGGGAGCAGTTCTTC
V gene: TRBV7-3; J gene: TRBJ1-6; D gene: NA; clone size: NA; CDR3 protein: CASSVRGDAYNSPLHF; CDR3 DNA: TGTGCCAGCAGCGTCAGGGGAGACGCCTATAATTCACCCCTCCACTTT
V gene: TRBV5-4; J gene: TRBJ2-1; D gene: NA; clone size: NA; CDR3 protein: CASSLGIIWGQDNEQFF; CDR3 DNA: TGTGCCAGCAGCCTTGGAATTATATGGGGGCAGGACAATGAGCAGTTCTTC
V gene: TRBV7-9; J gene: TRBJ2-3; D gene: TRBD2; clone size: NA; CDR3 protein: CASSSGLAGTDTQYF; CDR3 DNA: TGTGCCAGCAGCTCGGGACTAGCGGGTACAGATACGCAGTATTTT
V gene: TRBV10-3; J gene: TRBJ1-4; D gene: NA; clone size: NA; CDR3 protein: CAISESIYGGQEVEKLFF; CDR3 DNA: TGTGCCATCAGTGAGTCAATTTACGGGGGACAAGAGGTGGAAAAACTGTTTTTT
V gene: TRBV25-1; J gene: TRBJ1-1; D gene: NA; clone size: NA; CDR3 protein: CASSAGGIGMNTEAFF; CDR3 DNA: TGTGCCAGCAGTGCGGGGGGTATCGGGATGAACACTGAAGCTTTCTTT
V gene: TRBV5-1; J gene: TRBJ1-1; D gene: NA; clone size: NA; CDR3 protein: CASSLVGPSAEAFF; CDR3 DNA: TGCGCCAGCAGCTTGGTGGGCCCATCCGCTGAAGCTTTCTTT
V gene: TRBV27; J gene: TRBJ2-3; D gene: TRBD1; clone size: NA; CDR3 protein: CASSGTGGTDTQYF; CDR3 DNA: TGTGCCAGCAGCGGGACAGGGGGGACAGATACGCAGTATTTT
V gene: TRBV28; J gene: TRBJ2-7; D gene: TRBD2; clone size: NA; CDR3 protein: CASRLAVSYEQYF; CDR3 DNA: TGTGCCAGCCGACTAGCGGTGTCCTACGAGCAGTACTTC
V gene: TRBV2; J gene: TRBJ2-1; D gene: TRBD2; clone size: NA; CDR3 protein: CTSKPGLAAYNEQFF; CDR3 DNA: TGTACCAGCAAGCCGGGACTAGCGGCCTACAATGAGCAGTTCTTC
V gene: TRBV27; J gene: TRBJ2-2; D gene: TRBD2; clone size: few; CDR3 protein: CASSLGGGAFGELFF; CDR3 DNA: TGTGCCAGCAGTTTAGGCGGGGGGGCCTTCGGGGAGCTGTTTTTT
V gene: TRBV5-1; J gene: TRBJ2-7; D gene: TRBD2; clone size: few; CDR3 protein: CASSDSGTVAGVSREQYF; CDR3 DNA: TGCGCCAGCAGCGACTCCGGGACGGTAGCGGGAGTGTCTCGGGAGCAGTACTTC
V gene: TRBV14; J gene: TRBJ2-5; D gene: TRBD1; clone size: few; CDR3 protein: CASSHLGQGETQYF; CDR3 DNA: TGTGCCAGCAGCCACCTGGGACAGGGAGAGACCCAGTACTTC
V gene: TRBV6-5; J gene: TRBJ2-7; D gene: NA; clone size: NA; CDR3 protein: CASSYGPGSSSYEQYF; CDR3 DNA: TGTGCCAGCAGTTACGGTCCCGGCTCGAGCTCCTACGAGCAGTACTTC